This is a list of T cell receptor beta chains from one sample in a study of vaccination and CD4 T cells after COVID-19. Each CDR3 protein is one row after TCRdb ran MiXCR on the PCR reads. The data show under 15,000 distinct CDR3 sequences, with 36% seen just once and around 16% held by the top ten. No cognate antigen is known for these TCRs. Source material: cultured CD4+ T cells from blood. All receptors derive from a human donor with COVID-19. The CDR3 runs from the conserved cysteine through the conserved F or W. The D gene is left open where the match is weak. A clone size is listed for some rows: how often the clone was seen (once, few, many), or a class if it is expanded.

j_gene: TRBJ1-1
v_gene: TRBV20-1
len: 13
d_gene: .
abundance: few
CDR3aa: CSANRGDHTEAFF
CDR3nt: TGCAGTGCTAACCGAGGGGACCACACTGAAGCTTTCTTT

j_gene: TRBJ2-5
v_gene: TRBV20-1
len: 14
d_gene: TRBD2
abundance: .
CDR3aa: CSAPGGPSTETQYF
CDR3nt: TGCAGTGCCCCGGGGGGGCCCTCTACGGAGACCCAGTACTTC

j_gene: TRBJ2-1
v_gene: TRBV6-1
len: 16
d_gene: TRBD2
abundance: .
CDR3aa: CASSNWGTRGYNEQFF
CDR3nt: TGTGCCAGCAGTAATTGGGGGACTAGGGGCTACAATGAGCAGTTCTTC

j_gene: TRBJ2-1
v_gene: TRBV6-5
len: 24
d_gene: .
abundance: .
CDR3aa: CASSYSAHKTSGPLRLSSYNEQFF
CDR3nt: TGTGCCAGCAGTTATTCCGCCCACAAGACATCGGGCCCATTGAGGCTAAGCTCCTACAATGAGCAGTTCTTC

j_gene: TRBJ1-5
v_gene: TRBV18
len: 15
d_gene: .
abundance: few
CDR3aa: CASSDRQDDNQPQHF
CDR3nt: TGTGCCAGCTCCGATAGACAGGATGACAATCAGCCCCAGCATTTT

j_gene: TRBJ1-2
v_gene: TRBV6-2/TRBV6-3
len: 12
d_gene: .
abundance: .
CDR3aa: CASSYEGKGYTF
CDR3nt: TGTGCCAGCAGTTACGAGGGAAAGGGCTACACCTTC

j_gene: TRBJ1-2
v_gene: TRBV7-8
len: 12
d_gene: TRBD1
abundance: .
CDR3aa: CASSGQVLGYTF
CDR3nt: TGTGCCAGCAGCGGACAGGTTCTTGGCTACACCTTC

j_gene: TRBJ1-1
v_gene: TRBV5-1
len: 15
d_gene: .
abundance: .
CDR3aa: CASSLAVTENTEAFF
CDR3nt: TGCGCCAGCAGCTTGGCCGTAACAGAGAACACTGAAGCTTTCTTT

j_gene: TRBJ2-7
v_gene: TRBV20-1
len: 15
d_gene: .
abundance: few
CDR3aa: CSASDTRGKSYEQYF
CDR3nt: TGCAGTGCCTCCGACACCAGGGGTAAATCCTACGAGCAGTACTTC

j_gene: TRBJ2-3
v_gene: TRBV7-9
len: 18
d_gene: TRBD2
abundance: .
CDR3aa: CASSLVSGGASRADTQYF
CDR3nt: TGTGCCAGCAGCTTGGTTAGCGGGGGCGCCAGTCGGGCAGATACGCAGTATTTT

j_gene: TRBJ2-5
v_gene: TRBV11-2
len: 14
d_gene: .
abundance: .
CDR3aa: CASSPSGGGETQYF
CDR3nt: TGTGCCAGCAGCCCGTCTGGGGGCGGAGAGACCCAGTACTTC

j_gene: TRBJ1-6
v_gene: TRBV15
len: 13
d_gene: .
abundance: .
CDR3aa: CATSRDENSPLHF
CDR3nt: TGTGCCACCAGCAGGGATGAGAATTCACCCCTCCACTTT

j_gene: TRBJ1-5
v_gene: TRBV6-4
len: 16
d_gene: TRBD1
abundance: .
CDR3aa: CASHRGQSLSNQPQHF
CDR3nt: TGTGCCAGCCATAGGGGGCAGTCCCTTAGCAATCAGCCCCAGCATTTT